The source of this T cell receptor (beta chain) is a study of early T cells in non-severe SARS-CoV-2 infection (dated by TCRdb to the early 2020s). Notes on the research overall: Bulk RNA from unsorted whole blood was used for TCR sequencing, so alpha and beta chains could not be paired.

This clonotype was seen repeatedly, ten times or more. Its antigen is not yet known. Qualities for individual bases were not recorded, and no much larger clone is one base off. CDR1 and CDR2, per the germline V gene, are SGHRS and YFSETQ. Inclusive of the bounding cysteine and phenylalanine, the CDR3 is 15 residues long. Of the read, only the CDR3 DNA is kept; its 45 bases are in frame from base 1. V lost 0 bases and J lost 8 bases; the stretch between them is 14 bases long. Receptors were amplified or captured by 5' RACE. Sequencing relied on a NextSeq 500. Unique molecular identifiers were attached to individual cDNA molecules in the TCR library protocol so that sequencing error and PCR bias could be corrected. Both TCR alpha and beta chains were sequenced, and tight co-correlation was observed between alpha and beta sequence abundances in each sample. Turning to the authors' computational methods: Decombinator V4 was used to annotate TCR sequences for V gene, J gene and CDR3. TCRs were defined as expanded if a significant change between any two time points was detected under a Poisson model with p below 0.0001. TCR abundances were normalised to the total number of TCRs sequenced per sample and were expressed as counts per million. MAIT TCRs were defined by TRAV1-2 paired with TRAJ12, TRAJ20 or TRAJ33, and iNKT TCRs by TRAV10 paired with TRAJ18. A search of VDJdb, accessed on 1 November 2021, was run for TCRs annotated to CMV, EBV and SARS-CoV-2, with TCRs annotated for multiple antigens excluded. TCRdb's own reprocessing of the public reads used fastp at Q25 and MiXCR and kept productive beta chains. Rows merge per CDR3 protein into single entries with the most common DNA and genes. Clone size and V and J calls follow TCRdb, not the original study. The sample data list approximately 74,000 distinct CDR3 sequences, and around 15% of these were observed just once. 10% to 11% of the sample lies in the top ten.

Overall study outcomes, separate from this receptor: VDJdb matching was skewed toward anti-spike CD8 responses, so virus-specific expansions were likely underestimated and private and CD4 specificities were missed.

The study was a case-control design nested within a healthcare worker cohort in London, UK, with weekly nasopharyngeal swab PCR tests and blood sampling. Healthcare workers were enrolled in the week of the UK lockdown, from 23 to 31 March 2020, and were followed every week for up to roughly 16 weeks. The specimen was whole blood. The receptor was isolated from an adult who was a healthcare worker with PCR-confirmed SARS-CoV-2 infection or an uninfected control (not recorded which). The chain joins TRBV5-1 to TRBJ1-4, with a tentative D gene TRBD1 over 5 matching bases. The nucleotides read TGCGCCAGCAGCTTGGTCCCGGGAGGGGAGGAAAAACTGTTTTTT. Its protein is CASSLVPGGEEKLFF.